Following are 2 T cell receptor beta chains from one sample sequenced in a study of blood T cell repertoires in COVID-19. Produced via immunoSEQ multiplex PCR; TCRdb's table is partial and in-frame only. In the table there are 300,000 to 350,000 clones, 87% of which are singletons. Sequencing used peripheral blood. Every receptor here comes from a man aged 30-40 years with COVID-19, enrolled during active disease.

This chain uses TRBV6-5 with TRBJ2-7; 7 positions agree with TRBD2. With V trimmed by 0 bases and J by 2 bases, 4 bases remained unmatched. The CDR3 contains 15 residues. Germline CDR1 is MNHEY and CDR2 is SVGAGI. The CDR3 sequence is CASSYSSSGPYEQYF. The CDR3 DNA reads as TGTGCCAGCAGTTACTCGTCTAGCGGACCCTACGAGCAGTACTTC.

The V and J genes are TRBV7-2 and TRBJ2-7; 7 bases are shared with TRBD1. Germline CDR1 reads SGHTA; CDR2 reads FQGNSA. This CDR3 has 14 residues. With 1 base clipped from V and 5 bases from J, the junction kept 5 bases outside the gene matches. CDR3 sequence reads: CASSLGGGLHEQYF. CDR3 DNA: TGTGCCAGCAGCTTAGGAGGGGGCTTACACGAGCAGTACTTC.